This T cell receptor (beta chain) was sequenced in a study of T cell repertoires in cytomegalovirus infection. Study as a whole: An indication of both CMV infection and matching HLA type came from public TCR beta signatures.

This clonotype was counted at least ten times. The antigen is unknown. The CDR3 is 14 residues long. Trimming pared 8 bases from V and 4 bases from J, leaving 15 bases between. Germline loops: CDR1 MNHEY, CDR2 SVGEGT. Findings of the study overall: Using cumulative public TCR beta family frequency, the authors identified those who carried CMV together with the relevant HLA.

One entry per CDR3 protein, called by TCRdb with MiXCR from the reads. The profile shows hundreds of thousands of distinct CDR3 sequences, 20% to 30% of them singletons. The chain has TRBV6-2 or TRBV6-3 and TRBJ2-1; D perhaps matches TRBD2 (5 bases). This clonotype originated in a human donor in good health (CMV status not recorded). Some clones in this sample may be carry-over from other donors' samples. Sequences were obtained from CD8+ T cells from PBMCs. CDR3 nucleotide sequence: TGTGCCAGCCGAGGATGGGGAGTTTACAATGAGCAGTTCTTC. As protein: CASRGWGVYNEQFF.